This T cell receptor (beta chain) is drawn from a study of T-cell reconstitution after alpha-beta-depleted transplantation in children. This sample's TCRbeta library carried unique molecular identifier barcodes. MiXCR was run by TCRdb on the PCR reads, yielding one entry per CDR3 protein. The sample records under 300,000 distinct CDR3 sequences, approximately 10% being singletons. Overall study results and limits: Some patients' high day-60 TCRbeta diversity was traced to surviving recipient T cells and thymic progenitors. Counts and diversity of T cells one year after transplant came mostly from newly produced T cells.

CDR3 length: 17 residues. V lost 0 bases to trimming and J lost 4 bases, with 18 bases between them. The germline gives CDR1 KGHDR, CDR2 SFDVKD. This clonotype was counted many times. Its target is not known. The sequencing used peripheral blood, collected 180 days after TCRalphabeta/CD19-depleted stem cell transplant. The chain couples TRBV24-1 to TRBJ2-7; TRBD1 might be the D (6 bases). This clonotype originated in a male patient under 10 years old who had a stem cell transplant for chronic granulomatous disease, so the T cells may come from the graft donor. CDR3 sequence reads: CATSDLDPDRLDYEQYF. The CDR3 bases are TGTGCCACCAGTGATTTGGACCCCGACAGGCTCGATTACGAGCAGTACTTC.